The clone carrying this T cell receptor beta chain has ten or more counts. V was clipped by 6 bases and J by 7 bases, with 7 bases between them. The CDR3 has 11 residues. The sample comes from a study of CD8 T cells in ankylosing spondylitis. TCRdb reprocessed the 5' RACE reads via MiXCR and lists one record per CDR3 protein. This sample carries about 190,000 distinct CDR3 sequences, 13% of them seen once, and the ten largest clones take about 11%. The V call is TRBV12-3 or TRBV12-4, the J call TRBJ2-1; D is ambiguous. This sequence originates from a female donor with ankylosing spondylitis or in good health (not recorded which). What was sequenced was blood, either unsorted or a sorted T cell fraction (not recorded which). CDR3 region: CASSSRNEQFF. DNA of the CDR3: TGTGCCAGCAGCTCCAGAAATGAGCAGTTCTTC.